This T cell receptor beta chain was captured by sequencing in a study of blood T cell repertoires in COVID-19. Method: immunoSEQ multiplex PCR; TCRdb's copy keeps in-frame clones and lacks some. The data contain 150,000 to 200,000 clones, 86% of them singletons. CDR1 and CDR2 (germline): SGHTA, FQGNSA. This CDR3 has 14 amino acids. The V and J ends lost 6 bases and 8 bases respectively, with 16 bases between them. Sequencing was carried out using peripheral blood. The sequence derives from an older woman with acute or convalescent COVID-19. The chain is built from TRBV7-2 and TRBJ1-4; D gene ambiguous. CDR3 nucleotide sequence: TGTGCCAGCAGGGTCGGTGGAGTGGAAGAAAAACTGTTTTTT. It is translated as CASRVGGVEEKLFF.